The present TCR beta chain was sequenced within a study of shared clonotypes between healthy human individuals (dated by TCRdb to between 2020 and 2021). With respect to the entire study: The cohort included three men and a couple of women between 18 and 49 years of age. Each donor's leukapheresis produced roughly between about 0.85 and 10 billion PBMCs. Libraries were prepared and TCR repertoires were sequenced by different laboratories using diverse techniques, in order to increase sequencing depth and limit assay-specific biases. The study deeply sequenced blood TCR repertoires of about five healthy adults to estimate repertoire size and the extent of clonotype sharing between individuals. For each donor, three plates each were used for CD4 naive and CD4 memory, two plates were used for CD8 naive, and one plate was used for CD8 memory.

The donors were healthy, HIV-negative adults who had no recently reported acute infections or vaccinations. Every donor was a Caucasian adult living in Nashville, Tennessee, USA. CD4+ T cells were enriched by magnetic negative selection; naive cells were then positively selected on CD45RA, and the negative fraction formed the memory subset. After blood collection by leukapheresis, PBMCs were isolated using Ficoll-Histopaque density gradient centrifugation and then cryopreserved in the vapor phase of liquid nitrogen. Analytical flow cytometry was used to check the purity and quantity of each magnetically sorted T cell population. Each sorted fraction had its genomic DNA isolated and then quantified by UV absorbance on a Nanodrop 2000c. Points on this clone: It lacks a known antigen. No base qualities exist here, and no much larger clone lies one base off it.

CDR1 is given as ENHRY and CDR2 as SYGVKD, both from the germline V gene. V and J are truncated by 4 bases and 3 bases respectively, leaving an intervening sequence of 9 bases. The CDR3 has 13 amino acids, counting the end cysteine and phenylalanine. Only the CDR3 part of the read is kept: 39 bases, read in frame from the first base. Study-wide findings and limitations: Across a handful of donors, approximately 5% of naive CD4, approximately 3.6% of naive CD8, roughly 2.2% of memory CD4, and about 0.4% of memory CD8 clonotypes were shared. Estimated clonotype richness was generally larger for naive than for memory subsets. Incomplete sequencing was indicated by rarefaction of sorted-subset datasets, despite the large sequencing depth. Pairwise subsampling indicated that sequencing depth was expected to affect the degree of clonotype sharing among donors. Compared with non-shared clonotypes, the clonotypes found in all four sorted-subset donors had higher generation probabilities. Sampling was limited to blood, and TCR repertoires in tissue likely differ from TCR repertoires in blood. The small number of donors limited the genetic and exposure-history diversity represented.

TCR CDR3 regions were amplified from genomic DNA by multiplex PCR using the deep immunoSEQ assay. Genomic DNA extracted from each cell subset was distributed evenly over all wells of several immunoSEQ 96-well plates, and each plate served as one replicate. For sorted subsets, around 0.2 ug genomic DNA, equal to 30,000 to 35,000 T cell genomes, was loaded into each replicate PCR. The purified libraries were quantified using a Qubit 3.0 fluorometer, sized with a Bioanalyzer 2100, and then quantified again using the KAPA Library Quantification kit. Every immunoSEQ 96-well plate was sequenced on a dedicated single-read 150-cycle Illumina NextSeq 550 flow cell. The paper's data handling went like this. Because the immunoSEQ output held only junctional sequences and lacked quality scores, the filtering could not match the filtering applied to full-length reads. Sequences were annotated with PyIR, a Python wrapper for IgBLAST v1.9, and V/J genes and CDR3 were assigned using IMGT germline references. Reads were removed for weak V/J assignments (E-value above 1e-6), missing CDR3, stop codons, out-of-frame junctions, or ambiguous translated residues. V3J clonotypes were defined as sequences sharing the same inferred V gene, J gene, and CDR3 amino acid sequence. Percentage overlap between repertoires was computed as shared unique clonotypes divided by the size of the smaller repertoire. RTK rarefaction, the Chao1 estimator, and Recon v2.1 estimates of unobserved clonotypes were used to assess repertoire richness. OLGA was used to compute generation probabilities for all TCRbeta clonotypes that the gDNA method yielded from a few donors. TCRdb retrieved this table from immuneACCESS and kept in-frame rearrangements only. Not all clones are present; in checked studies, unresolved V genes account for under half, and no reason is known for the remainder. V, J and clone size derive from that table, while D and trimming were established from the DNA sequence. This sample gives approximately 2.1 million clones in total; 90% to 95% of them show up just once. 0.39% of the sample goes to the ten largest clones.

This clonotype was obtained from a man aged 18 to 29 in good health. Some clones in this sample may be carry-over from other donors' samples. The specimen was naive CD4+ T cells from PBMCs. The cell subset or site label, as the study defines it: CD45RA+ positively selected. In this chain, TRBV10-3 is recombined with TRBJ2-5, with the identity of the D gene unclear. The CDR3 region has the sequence CAISASTEETQYF. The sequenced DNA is TGTGCCATCAGTGCGTCGACGGAAGAGACCCAGTACTTC.